The rows below give T cell receptor beta chains drawn from one sample of a study of blood T cell repertoires in COVID-19. Generated by immunoSEQ multiplex PCR, the TCRdb table keeps only in-frame clones and is missing some. The table lists around 480,000 clones, about 85% of them singletons. The sequenced material came from PBMCs or T cells enriched from blood (not recorded which). These receptors were obtained from a woman under 30 who had recovered from COVID-19. Each CDR3 is given with its conserved first and last residue. The D gene is left open where the match is weak. The size of a clone is reported for some rows only, either as once, few or many, or as a class for expanded clones.

D gene: -
J gene: TRBJ2-1
V gene: TRBV7-3
clone size: few
CDR3 protein: CASSSQGTEQFF
CDR3 DNA: TGTGCCAGCAGCTCCCAGGGGACTGAGCAGTTCTTC

D gene: TRBD1
J gene: TRBJ2-1
V gene: TRBV2
clone size: once
CDR3 protein: CASSEGQGAYNEQFF
CDR3 DNA: TGTGCCAGCAGTGAAGGACAGGGGGCGTACAATGAGCAGTTCTTC

D gene: -
J gene: TRBJ1-1
V gene: TRBV23-1
clone size: -
CDR3 protein: CASSQSTPGPNTEAFF
CDR3 DNA: TGCGCCAGCAGTCAATCGACCCCAGGTCCTAACACTGAAGCTTTCTTT

D gene: TRBD2
J gene: TRBJ2-2
V gene: TRBV5-1
clone size: few
CDR3 protein: CASSLGLAGGQGGELFF
CDR3 DNA: TGCGCCAGCAGCCTCGGACTAGCGGGGGGGCAAGGCGGGGAGCTGTTTTTT

D gene: TRBD1
J gene: TRBJ1-2
V gene: TRBV5-4
clone size: -
CDR3 protein: CASSLGTGGEDGYTF
CDR3 DNA: TGTGCCAGCAGCTTGGGGACAGGGGGGGAGGATGGCTACACCTTC

D gene: -
J gene: TRBJ2-7
V gene: TRBV6-5
clone size: once
CDR3 protein: CASSYSSGPAREQYF
CDR3 DNA: TGTGCCAGCAGTTACTCAAGCGGGCCCGCAAGGGAGCAGTACTTC

D gene: -
J gene: TRBJ1-6
V gene: TRBV28
clone size: -
CDR3 protein: CASGGATYNSPLHF
CDR3 DNA: TGTGCCAGCGGGGGGGCCACGTATAATTCACCCCTCCACTTT

D gene: TRBD2
J gene: TRBJ2-2
V gene: TRBV7-7
clone size: -
CDR3 protein: CASSLSGGGTGELFF
CDR3 DNA: TGTGCCAGCAGCTTGTCGGGGGGAGGCACCGGGGAGCTGTTTTTT

D gene: -
J gene: TRBJ1-1
V gene: TRBV27
clone size: -
CDR3 protein: CASSSPMRRTEAFF
CDR3 DNA: TGTGCCAGCAGTTCCCCCATGAGGAGGACTGAAGCTTTCTTT

D gene: -
J gene: TRBJ2-2
V gene: TRBV3-1/TRBV3-2
clone size: -
CDR3 protein: CASSQEGRTGELFF
CDR3 DNA: TGTGCCAGCAGCCAGGAGGGAAGAACCGGGGAGCTGTTTTTT

D gene: -
J gene: TRBJ1-3
V gene: TRBV6-5
clone size: -
CDR3 protein: CASSRVRRGNTIYF
CDR3 DNA: TGTGCCAGCAGTCGAGTACGGAGGGGAAACACCATATATTTT

D gene: TRBD1
J gene: TRBJ2-2
V gene: TRBV18
clone size: -
CDR3 protein: CASSPGQAATGELFF
CDR3 DNA: TGTGCCAGCTCACCCGGACAGGCCGCCACCGGGGAGCTGTTTTTT

D gene: -
J gene: TRBJ1-2
V gene: TRBV30
clone size: -
CDR3 protein: CAWSAGRDYGYTF
CDR3 DNA: TGTGCCTGGAGTGCGGGGAGGGACTATGGCTACACCTTC

D gene: TRBD1
J gene: TRBJ1-5
V gene: TRBV19
clone size: -
CDR3 protein: CATTYSGAGGQPQHF
CDR3 DNA: TGTGCCACTACTTATTCAGGGGCAGGGGGTCAGCCCCAGCATTTT

D gene: -
J gene: TRBJ2-5
V gene: TRBV19
clone size: -
CDR3 protein: CASSQGGETQYF
CDR3 DNA: TGTGCCAGCTCCCAGGGGGGAGAGACCCAGTACTTC

D gene: -
J gene: TRBJ1-5
V gene: TRBV20-1
clone size: -
CDR3 protein: CSASKLTGNWDNQPQHF
CDR3 DNA: TGCAGTGCTAGTAAACTTACAGGGAATTGGGACAATCAGCCCCAGCATTTT

D gene: TRBD1
J gene: TRBJ2-6
V gene: TRBV5-1
clone size: -
CDR3 protein: CASSLMGQDSGANVLTF
CDR3 DNA: TGCGCCAGCAGCTTGATGGGACAGGATTCTGGGGCCAACGTCCTGACTTTC

D gene: -
J gene: TRBJ1-2
V gene: TRBV7-9
clone size: -
CDR3 protein: CASSSELYGYTF
CDR3 DNA: TGTGCCAGCAGTTCCGAGCTATATGGCTACACCTTC

D gene: -
J gene: TRBJ1-1
V gene: TRBV19
clone size: -
CDR3 protein: CAKDLVEAFF
CDR3 DNA: TGTGCCAAAGATCTAGTTGAAGCTTTCTTT

D gene: -
J gene: TRBJ1-5
V gene: TRBV2
clone size: few
CDR3 protein: CAPLEPSPRMGGPQHF
CDR3 DNA: TGTGCGCCCCTGGAGCCCAGCCCTAGGATGGGTGGGCCCCAGCATTTT

D gene: -
J gene: TRBJ2-1
V gene: TRBV6-4
clone size: -
CDR3 protein: CASSRTAHSYNEQFF
CDR3 DNA: TGTGCCAGCAGCAGAACAGCCCACTCCTACAATGAGCAGTTCTTC

D gene: -
J gene: TRBJ1-1
V gene: TRBV5-1
clone size: -
CDR3 protein: CASSPRSLSALMNTEAFF
CDR3 DNA: TGCGCCAGCAGCCCCAGAAGTCTGTCGGCACTAATGAACACTGAAGCTTTCTTT

D gene: -
J gene: TRBJ2-1
V gene: TRBV5-1
clone size: once
CDR3 protein: CASSPSMSSYNEQFF
CDR3 DNA: TGCGCCAGCAGCCCCTCCATGAGCTCCTACAATGAGCAGTTCTTC

D gene: -
J gene: TRBJ1-4
V gene: TRBV7-2
clone size: -
CDR3 protein: CASSLARTNEKLFF
CDR3 DNA: TGTGCCAGCAGCTTAGCGCGGACTAATGAAAAACTGTTTTTT

D gene: TRBD1
J gene: TRBJ2-1
V gene: TRBV24-1
clone size: -
CDR3 protein: CATSEPGTGFDDEQFF
CDR3 DNA: TGTGCCACCAGTGAACCCGGGACAGGGTTTGATGATGAGCAGTTCTTC